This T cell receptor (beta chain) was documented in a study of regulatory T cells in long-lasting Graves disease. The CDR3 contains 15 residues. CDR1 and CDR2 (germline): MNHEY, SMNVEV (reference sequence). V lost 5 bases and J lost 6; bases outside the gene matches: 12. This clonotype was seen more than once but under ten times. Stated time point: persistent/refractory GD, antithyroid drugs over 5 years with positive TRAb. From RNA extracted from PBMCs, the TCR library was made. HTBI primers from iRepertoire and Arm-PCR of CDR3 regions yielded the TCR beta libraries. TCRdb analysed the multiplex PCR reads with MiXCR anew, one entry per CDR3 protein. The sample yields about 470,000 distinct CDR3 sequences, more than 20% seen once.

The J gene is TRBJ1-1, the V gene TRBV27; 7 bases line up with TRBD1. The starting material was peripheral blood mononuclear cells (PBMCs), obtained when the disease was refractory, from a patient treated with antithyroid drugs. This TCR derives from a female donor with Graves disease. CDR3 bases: TGTGCCAGCAGTCAAAGAACCTCCGGACAGGCTGAAGCTTTCTTT. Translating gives CASSQRTSGQAEAFF.